This TCR beta chain was sequenced during a study of identical twins. Each donor was a healthy Caucasian. V lost 4 bases, J lost 0 bases, and 27 bases lay in between. The CDR3 is 21 amino acids. Notes on the study in general: Cord blood beta clonotypes that were abundant carried fewer insertions, and memory repertoires showed no such trend. Twin-shared out-of-frame alpha sequences showed excess low generation probability. The presence of invariant MAIT and iNKT cells could partly confound analyses of zero-insertion sequences.

TCRdb reanalysed the 5' RACE reads using MiXCR and keeps one entry per CDR3 protein. The sample lists hundreds of thousands of distinct CDR3 sequences, roughly 7% occurring once. Details on this clonotype: Its specificity is not known. This could be a read error, since a much larger clone is one nucleotide away.

The same sample was also used in a study of yellow fever vaccine responses in identical twins.

The sample taken for sequencing was memory (CD45RO+) T cells sorted from blood. The clonotype comes from a woman younger than 35 in good health. The rearrangement uses TRBV12-3 or TRBV12-4 and TRBJ2-2; unclear D gene. CDR3 sequence: CASSSPGQLTLTFTNTGELFF. CDR3 nucleotide sequence: TGTGCCAGCAGTTCCCCGGGCCAGCTGACCCTGACTTTTACGAACACCGGGGAGCTGTTTTTT.